The entry below describes one TCR beta chain. The antigen remains undetermined. These data belong to a study of T cells in Graves' hyperthyroidism and ophthalmopathy. Study-level background: Peripheral blood was collected at initial diagnosis, before any treatment.

Findings of the study overall: It was a median around 6 months before onset that the model predicted ophthalmopathy. Most thyroid clonotypes with frequency above 0.001 were detected in blood.

Calling Graves' hyperthyroidism stable meant ophthalmopathy did not progress within 18 months. Amplification yielded TCR beta CDR3 regions, with RNA transcripts as the source. With the HTBI primer set, the TCR CDR3 went through a first round of RT-PCR. TCRdb redid the calling of the multiplex PCR reads with MiXCR, one entry per CDR3 protein. The sample holds 350,000 to 500,000 distinct CDR3 sequences; roughly 15% are singletons and the top ten take 5% to 6%. Material: blood. The clonotype comes from a woman aged 18-35 years with Graves' hyperthyroidism.

CDR3 nucleotides: TGCGCCAGCAGCTCGATTGGCACAGGGGCTTTCTATGGCTACACCTTC. Its translation is CASSSIGTGAFYGYTF. V is TRBV5-1 and J is TRBJ1-2, with 7 bases that match TRBD1. CDR3 length: 16 amino acids. The germline V gene encodes CDR1 SGHRS and CDR2 YFSETQ. J was trimmed by 4 bases and V by 3 bases; bases with no gene match: 12.